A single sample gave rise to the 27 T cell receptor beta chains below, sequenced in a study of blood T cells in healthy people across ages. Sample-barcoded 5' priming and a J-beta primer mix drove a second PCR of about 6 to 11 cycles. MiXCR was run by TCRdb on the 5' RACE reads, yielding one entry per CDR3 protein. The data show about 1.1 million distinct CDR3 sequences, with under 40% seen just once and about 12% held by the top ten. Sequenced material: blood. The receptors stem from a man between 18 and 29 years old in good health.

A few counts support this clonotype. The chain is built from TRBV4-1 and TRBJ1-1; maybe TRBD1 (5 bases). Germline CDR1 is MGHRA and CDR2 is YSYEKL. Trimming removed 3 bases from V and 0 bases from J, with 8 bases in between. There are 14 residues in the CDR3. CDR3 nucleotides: TGCGCCAGCAGCCACCTGGGGCTGAACACTGAAGCTTTCTTT. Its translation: CASSHLGLNTEAFF.

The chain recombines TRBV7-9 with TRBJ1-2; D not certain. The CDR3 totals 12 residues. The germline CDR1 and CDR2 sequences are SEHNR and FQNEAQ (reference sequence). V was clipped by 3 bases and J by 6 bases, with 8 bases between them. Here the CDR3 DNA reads TGTGCCAGCAGCTTCCCTCAAGATGGCTACACCTTC. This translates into CASSFPQDGYTF.

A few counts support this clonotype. DNA of the CDR3: TGCGCCAGCACCACCGAACCGGGACGCACAGATACGCAGTATTTT. Encoded protein: CASTTEPGRTDTQYF. This chain uses TRBV4-1 with TRBJ2-3, with D tentatively TRBD1 or TRBD2 (5 bases each). The germline V and J ends were trimmed by 7 bases and 1 base, with 15 bases remaining between them. CDR3 length: 15 residues. Germline loops: CDR1 MGHRA, CDR2 YSYEKL.

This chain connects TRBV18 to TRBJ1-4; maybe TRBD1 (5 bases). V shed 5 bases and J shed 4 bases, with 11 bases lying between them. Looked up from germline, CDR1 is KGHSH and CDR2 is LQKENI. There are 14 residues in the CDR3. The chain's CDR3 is CASSSGRLNEKLFF. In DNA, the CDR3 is TGTGCCAGCTCATCGGGACGGCTTAATGAAAAACTGTTTTTT.

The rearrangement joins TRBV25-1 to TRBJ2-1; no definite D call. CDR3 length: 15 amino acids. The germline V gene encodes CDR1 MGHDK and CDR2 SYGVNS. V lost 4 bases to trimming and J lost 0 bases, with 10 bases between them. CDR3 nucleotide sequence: TGTGCCAGCAGTGCCCGACCGAGCTCCTACAATGAGCAGTTCTTC. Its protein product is CASSARPSSYNEQFF. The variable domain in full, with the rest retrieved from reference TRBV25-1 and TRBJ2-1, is EADIYQTPRYLVIGTGKKITLECSQTMGHDKMYWYQQDPGMELHLIHYSYGVNSTEKGDLSSESTVSRIRTEHFPLTLESARPSHTSQYLCASSARPSSYNEQFFGPGTRLTVL.

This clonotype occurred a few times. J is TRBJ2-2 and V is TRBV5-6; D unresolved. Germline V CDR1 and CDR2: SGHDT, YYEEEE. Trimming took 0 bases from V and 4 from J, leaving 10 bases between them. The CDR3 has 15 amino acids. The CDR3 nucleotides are TGTGCCAGCAGCTTGGGGGCTCCACTCACCGGGGAGCTGTTTTTT. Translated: CASSLGAPLTGELFF.

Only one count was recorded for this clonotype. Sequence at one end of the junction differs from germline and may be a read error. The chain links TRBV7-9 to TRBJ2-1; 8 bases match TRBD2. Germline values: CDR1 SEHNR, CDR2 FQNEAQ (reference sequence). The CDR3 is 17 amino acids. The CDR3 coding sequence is TGTGCCTGCAGCTCACTCGGACTAGCCGATTACTACAATGAGCAGTTCTTC. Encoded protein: CACSSLGLADYYNEQFF. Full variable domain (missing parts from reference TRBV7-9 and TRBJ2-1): DTGVSQNPRHKITKRGQNVTFRCDPISEHNRLYWYRQTLGQGPEFLTYFQNEAQLEKSRLLSDRFSAERPKGSFSTLEIQRTEQGDSAMYLCACSSLGLADYYNEQFFGPGTRLTVL.

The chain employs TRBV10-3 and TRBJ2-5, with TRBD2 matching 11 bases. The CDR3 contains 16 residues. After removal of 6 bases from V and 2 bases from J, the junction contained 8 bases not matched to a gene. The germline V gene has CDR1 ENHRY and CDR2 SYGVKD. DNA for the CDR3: TGTGCCATCAGAGGAGGACTAGCGGGCGATCAAGAGACCCAGTACTTC. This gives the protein CAIRGGLAGDQETQYF.

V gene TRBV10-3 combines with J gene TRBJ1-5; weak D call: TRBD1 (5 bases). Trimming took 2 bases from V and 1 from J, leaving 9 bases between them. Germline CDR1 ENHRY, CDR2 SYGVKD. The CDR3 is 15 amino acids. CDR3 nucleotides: TGTGCCATCAGTGAGAGGGGAGGAAGCAATCAGCCCCAGCATTTT. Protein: CAISERGGSNQPQHF.

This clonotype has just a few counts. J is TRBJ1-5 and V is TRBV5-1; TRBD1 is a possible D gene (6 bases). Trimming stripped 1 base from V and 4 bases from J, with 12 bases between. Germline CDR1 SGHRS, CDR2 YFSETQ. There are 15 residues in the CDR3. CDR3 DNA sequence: TGCGCCAGCAGCTTGAGGGGGGGCGAAAATCAGCCCCAGCATTTT. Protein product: CASSLRGGENQPQHF.

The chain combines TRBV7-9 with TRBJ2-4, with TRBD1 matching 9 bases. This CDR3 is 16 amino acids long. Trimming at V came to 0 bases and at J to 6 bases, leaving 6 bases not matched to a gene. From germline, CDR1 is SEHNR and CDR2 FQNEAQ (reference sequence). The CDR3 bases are TGTGCCAGCAGCTTAGCATCGGGACAGGGAGGAAACATTCAGTACTTC. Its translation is CASSLASGQGGNIQYF.

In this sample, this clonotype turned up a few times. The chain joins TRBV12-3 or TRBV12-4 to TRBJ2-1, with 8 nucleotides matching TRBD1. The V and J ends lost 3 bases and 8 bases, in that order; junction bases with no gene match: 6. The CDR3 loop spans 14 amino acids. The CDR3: CASSLARGRDEQFF. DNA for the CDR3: TGTGCCAGCAGTTTGGCCAGGGGGCGCGATGAGCAGTTCTTC.

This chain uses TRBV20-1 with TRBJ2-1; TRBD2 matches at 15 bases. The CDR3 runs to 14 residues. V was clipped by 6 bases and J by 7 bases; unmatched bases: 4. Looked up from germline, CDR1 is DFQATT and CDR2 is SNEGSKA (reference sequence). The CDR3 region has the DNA TGCAGTGCCGCGGGACTAGCGGGGGGAAATGAGCAGTTCTTC. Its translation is CSAAGLAGGNEQFF.

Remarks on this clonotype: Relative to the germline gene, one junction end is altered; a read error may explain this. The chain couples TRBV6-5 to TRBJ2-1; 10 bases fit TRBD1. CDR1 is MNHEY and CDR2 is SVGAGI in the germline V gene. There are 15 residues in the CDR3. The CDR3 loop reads CTSSYRDRGLWEQFF. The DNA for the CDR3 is TGTACCAGCAGTTACCGGGACAGGGGACTTTGGGAGCAGTTCTTC.

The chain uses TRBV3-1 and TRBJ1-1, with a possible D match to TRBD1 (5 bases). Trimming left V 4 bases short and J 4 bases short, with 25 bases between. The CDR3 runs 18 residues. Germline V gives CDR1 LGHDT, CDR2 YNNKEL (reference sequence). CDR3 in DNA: TGTGCCAGCAGCCGTCTTGGCCAGGTGGGGGGAGGGGTCACTGAAGCTTTCTTT. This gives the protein CASSRLGQVGGGVTEAFF. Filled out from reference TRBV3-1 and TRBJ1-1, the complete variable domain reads DTAVSQTPKYLVTQMGNDKSIKCEQNLGHDTMYWYKQDSKKFLKIMFSYNNKELIINETVPNRFSPKSPDKAHLNLHINSLELGDSAVYFCASSRLGQVGGGVTEAFFGQGTRLTVV.

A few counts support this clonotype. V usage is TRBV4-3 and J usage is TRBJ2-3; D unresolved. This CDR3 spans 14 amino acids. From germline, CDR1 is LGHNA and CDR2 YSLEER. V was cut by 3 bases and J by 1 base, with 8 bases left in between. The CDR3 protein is CASSQSLRTDTQYF. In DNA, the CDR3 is TGCGCCAGCAGCCAGTCCCTCCGCACAGATACGCAGTATTTT.

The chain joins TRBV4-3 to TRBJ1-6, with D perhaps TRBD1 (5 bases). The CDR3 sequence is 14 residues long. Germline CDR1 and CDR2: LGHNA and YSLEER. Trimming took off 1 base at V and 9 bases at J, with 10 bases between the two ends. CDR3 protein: CASSQGGFGSPLHF. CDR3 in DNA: TGCGCCAGCAGCCAAGGGGGGTTCGGTTCACCCCTCCACTTT.

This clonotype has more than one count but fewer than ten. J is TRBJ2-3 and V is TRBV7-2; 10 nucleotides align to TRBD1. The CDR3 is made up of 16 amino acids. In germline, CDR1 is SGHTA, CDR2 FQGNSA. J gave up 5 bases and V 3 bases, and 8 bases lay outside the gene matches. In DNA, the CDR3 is TGTGCCAGCAGCTTTTCGACAGGGGGCGAGGGAGATACGCAGTATTTT. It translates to CASSFSTGGEGDTQYF.

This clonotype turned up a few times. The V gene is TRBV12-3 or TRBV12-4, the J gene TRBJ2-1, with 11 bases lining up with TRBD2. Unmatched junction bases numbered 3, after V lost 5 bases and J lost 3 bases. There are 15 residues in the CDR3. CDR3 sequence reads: CASSELAGDYNEQFF. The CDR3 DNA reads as TGTGCCAGCAGTGAACTAGCGGGGGACTACAATGAGCAGTTCTTC.

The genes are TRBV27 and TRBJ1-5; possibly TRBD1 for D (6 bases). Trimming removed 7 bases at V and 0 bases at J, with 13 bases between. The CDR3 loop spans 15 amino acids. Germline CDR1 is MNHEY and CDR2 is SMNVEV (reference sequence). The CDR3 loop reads CASNTGLYSNQPQHF. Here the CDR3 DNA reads TGTGCCAGCAATACAGGGTTGTATAGCAATCAGCCCCAGCATTTT.

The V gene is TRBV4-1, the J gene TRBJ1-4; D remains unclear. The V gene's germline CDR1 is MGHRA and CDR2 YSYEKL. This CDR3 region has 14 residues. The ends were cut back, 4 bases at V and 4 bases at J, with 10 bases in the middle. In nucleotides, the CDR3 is TGCGCCAGCAGCCTAGCCGCAGATAATGAAAAACTGTTTTTT. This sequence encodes CASSLAADNEKLFF.

The CDR3 DNA is TGCGCCAGCAGCTTGGTTGGCAGCCGATTACAAGAGACCCAGTACTTC. Its protein is CASSLVGSRLQETQYF. V and J are TRBV5-1 and TRBJ2-5; the D is unclear. Trimming cost V 0 bases and J 2 bases, with 14 bases left between them. Looked up from germline, CDR1 is SGHRS and CDR2 is YFSETQ. This CDR3 contains 16 residues. The whole variable domain, filled in from reference TRBV5-1 and TRBJ2-5, reads KAGVTQTPRYLIKTRGQQVTLSCSPISGHRSVSWYQQTPGQGLQFLFEYFSETQRNKGNFPGRFSGRQFSNSRSEMNVSTLELGDSALYLCASSLVGSRLQETQYFGPGTRLLVL.

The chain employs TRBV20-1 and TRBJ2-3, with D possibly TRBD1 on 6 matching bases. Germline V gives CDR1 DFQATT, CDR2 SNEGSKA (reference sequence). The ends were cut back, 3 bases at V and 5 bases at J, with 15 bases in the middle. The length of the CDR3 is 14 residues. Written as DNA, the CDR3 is TGCAGTGCTAGGGGTCAGGGGTTGCGAGATACGCAGTATTTT. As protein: CSARGQGLRDTQYF.

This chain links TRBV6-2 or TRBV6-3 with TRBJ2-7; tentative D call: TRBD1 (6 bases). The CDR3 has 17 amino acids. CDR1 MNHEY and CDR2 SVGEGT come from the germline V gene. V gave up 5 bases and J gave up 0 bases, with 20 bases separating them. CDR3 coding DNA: TGTGCCAGCAGTCGCCCCGGACAGCGTATAAGCTCCTACGAGCAGTACTTC. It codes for CASSRPGQRISSYEQYF.

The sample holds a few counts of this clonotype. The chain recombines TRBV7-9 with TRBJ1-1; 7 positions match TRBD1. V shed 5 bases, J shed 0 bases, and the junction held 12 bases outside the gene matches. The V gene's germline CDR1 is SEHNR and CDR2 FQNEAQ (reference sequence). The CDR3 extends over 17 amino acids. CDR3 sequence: CASSLLLLTGMNTEAFF. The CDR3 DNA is TGTGCCAGCAGCCTTCTACTATTGACAGGGATGAACACTGAAGCTTTCTTT.

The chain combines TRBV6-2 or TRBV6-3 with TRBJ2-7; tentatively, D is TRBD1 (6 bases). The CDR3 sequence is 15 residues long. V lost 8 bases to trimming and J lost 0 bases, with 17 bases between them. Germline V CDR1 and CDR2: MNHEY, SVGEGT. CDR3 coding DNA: TGTGCCAGCTCGAACCTCCGGGACAACTCCTACGAGCAGTACTTC. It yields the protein CASSNLRDNSYEQYF.

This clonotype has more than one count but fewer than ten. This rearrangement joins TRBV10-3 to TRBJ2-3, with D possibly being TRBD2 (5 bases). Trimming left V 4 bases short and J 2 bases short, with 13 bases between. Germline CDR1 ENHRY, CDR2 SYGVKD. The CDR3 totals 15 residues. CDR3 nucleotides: TGTGCCATCAGTGGGTCTAGCACCTACACAGATACGCAGTATTTT. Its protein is CAISGSSTYTDTQYF.